The sample holds one count of the clone carrying this T cell receptor (beta chain). As yet, its antigen is unknown. This record comes from a study of shared clonotypes between healthy human individuals. This table comes from immunoSEQ multiplex PCR, and its TCRdb copy is limited to in-frame clones, with some not included. The sample holds about 1.5 million clones, approximately 98% seen once. Study-level findings and limits: Clonotype sharing levels among donors were expected to vary with sequencing depth.

With 3 bases clipped from V and 11 bases from J, the junction kept 7 bases outside the gene matches. The CDR3 has 13 residues. Germline V gene data show CDR1 as WNHNN and CDR2 as SYGVQD (reference sequence). The origin of this receptor is a man aged 30 to 45 in good health. The rearrangement joins TRBV10-1 to TRBJ1-1; 9 bases are a match to TRBD1. Sequenced material: naive CD4+ T cells sorted from blood. Described subset: CD45RA+ positively selected. CDR3 nucleotides: TGCGCCAGCAGTGACTCGGGACAGGGTAACGCTTTCTTT. It codes for CASSDSGQGNAFF.